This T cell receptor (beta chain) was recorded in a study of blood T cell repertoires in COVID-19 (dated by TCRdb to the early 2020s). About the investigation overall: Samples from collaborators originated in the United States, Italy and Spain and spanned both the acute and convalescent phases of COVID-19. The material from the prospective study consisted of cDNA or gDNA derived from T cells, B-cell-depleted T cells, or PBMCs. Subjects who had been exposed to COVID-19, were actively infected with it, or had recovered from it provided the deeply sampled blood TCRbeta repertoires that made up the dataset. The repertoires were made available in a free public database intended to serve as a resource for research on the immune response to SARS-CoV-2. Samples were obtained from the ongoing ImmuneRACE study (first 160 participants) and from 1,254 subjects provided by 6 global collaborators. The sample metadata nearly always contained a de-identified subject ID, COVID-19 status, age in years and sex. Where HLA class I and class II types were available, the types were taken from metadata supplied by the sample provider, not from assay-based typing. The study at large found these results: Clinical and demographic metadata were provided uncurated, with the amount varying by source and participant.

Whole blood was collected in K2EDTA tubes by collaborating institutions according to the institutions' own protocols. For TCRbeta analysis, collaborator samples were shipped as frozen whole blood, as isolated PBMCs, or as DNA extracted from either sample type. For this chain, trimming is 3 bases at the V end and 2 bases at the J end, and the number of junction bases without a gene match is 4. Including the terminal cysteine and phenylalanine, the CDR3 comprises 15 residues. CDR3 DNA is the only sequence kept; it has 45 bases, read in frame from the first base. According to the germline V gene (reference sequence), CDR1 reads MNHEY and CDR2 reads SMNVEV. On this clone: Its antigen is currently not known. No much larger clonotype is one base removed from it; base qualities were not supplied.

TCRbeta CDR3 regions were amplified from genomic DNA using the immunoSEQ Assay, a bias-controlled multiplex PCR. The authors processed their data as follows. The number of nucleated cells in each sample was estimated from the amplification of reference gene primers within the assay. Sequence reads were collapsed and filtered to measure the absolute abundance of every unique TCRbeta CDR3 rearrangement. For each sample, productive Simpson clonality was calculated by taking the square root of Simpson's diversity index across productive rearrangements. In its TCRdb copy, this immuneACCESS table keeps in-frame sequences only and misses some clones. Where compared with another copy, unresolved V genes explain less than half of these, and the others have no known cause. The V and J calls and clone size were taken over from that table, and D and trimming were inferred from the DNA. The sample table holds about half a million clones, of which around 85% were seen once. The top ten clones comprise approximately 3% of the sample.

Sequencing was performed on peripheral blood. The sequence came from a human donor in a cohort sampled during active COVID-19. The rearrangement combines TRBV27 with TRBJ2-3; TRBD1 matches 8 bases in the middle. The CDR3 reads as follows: CASSFDRGSTDTQYF. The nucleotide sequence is TGTGCCAGCAGTTTTGACAGGGGATCCACAGATACGCAGTATTTT.